A single sample gave rise to the 23 T cell receptor beta chains below, sequenced in a study of CD8+ T cells in alopecia areata. Investigators isolated RNA and reverse transcribed it into cDNA to act as the sequencing template. The assay was immunoSEQ multiplex PCR, and TCRdb's table has in-frame clones only and misses some. Altogether roughly 110,000 clones were found in the sample, and no singletons occur. Sequenced input: lesional skin. These receptor sequences come from a C3H/HeJ mouse with alopecia areata. MHC haplotype of the strain: H2-k.

As regards this clone: There is a difference at residue 13 between the TCRdb protein and the DNA translation, so the protein given here was translated from the DNA. Gene names and germline match the mouse. The sequenced part of the CDR3 DNA is TGTGCCAGCAGTTCCGGGACACCCTATTCTGGAAATACG. It translates to CASSSGTPYSGNT. The full CDR3 protein is CASSSGTPYSGNTLYF. The V and J genes are TRBV13-3 and TRBJ1-3; perhaps TRBD1 as D (6 bases). The read falls 3 residues short of the CDR3 end, and the missing part is taken from the germline J gene. With 4 bases removed from V and 0 bases from J, the gap between germline ends came to 14 bases. Germline V CDR1 and CDR2: NNHDY, SYVADS. The CDR3 consists of 16 residues. Complete variable domain (other parts from reference TRBV13-3 and TRBJ1-3): EAAVTQSPRSKVAVTGGKVTLSCHQTNNHDYMYWYRQDTGHGLRLIHYSYVADSTEKGDIPDGYKASRPSQENFSLILELASLSQTAVYFCASSSGTPYSGNTLYFGEGSRLIVV.

This clone occurred a few times. The gene symbols are mouse symbols. The read ends 4 residues early relative to the CDR3; the germline J gene fills the gap. The V gene is TRBV13-3, the J gene TRBJ2-7; 8 bases map to TRBD2. CDR3 length: 12 amino acids. The germline gives CDR1 NNHDY, CDR2 SYVADS. The DNA read from the CDR3 is TGTGCCAGCAGGTGGGGGGGATAT. Translated, it gives CASRWGGY. The full CDR3 protein is CASRWGGYEQYF.

The sample holds many counts of this clone. Germline and genes: mouse. Sequencing ends 4 residues short of the CDR3 end; the germline J gene provides the rest. The chain combines TRBV1 with TRBJ1-1; D might be TRBD1 (5 bases). The CDR3 length is 15 residues. V was shortened by 0 bases and J by 0 bases, with 8 bases between the two germline ends. The germline gives CDR1 NSQYPW, CDR2 LRSPGD (reference sequence). The CDR3 is CTCSADGGENTEVFF. The sequenced CDR3 bases are TGCACCTGCAGTGCAGATGGGGGGGAGAACACA.

Turning to this clone: Genes and germline come from the mouse. The read terminates 4 residues before the CDR3 end, so the remaining end is supplied by the germline J gene. This chain links TRBV1 with TRBJ2-3; 10 bases line up with TRBD1. This CDR3 is built from 13 residues. Trimming took 11 bases from V and 2 from J; bases not matched to a gene: 4. Germline-derived CDR1 and CDR2 are NSQYPW and LRSPGD (reference sequence). The CDR3 DNA, read in part, is TGCACCACCGGGACAGGGGCTGCAGAA. This codes for CTTGTGAAE. The whole CDR3 sequence reads CTTGTGAAETLYF.

This clone turned up a few times. Genes here carry mouse names. The read terminates 4 residues ahead of where the CDR3 ends, so the germline J gene completes it. The chain is built from TRBV19 and TRBJ2-7; D is perhaps TRBD1 (5 bases). The CDR3 length is 13 residues. Germline CDR1 reads FNHDT; CDR2 reads SITEND (reference sequence). The CDR3 bases that were read are TGTGCCAGCAGTATCGGACACAATTAT. It yields the protein CASSIGHNY. The CDR3 as a whole reads CASSIGHNYEQYF.

The sample holds many counts of this clone. The gene symbols are mouse symbols. Read sequence stops 4 residues before the CDR3 end, and the germline J gene provides the missing end. The chain links TRBV1 to TRBJ2-3; D might be TRBD2 (7 bases). Germline assignment: CDR1 NSQYPW and CDR2 LRSPGD (reference sequence). The CDR3 runs 15 residues. Deletions cut 0 bases from V and 4 bases from J, with 11 bases between. The CDR3 reads CTCSAEGGTSETLYF. The CDR3 DNA, read in part, is TGCACCTGCAGTGCAGAGGGGGGCACTTCAGAA.

Details on this clone: The protein TCRdb lists differs from the translation of the DNA at residue 12; the protein given here is translated from the DNA itself. The genes are named according to mouse. Read coverage stops 3 residues before the CDR3 terminus; the germline J gene supplies the remainder. The V and J genes are TRBV17 and TRBJ1-3; D gene ambiguous. V was pared by 0 bases and J by 4 bases, with 10 bases between. CDR1 and CDR2 from the germline V gene are MNHDT and YYDKIL. The CDR3 loop spans 15 amino acids. The sequenced CDR3 bases are TGTGCTAGCAGTAGAGATGGTGGAGGGGGAAATACG. Protein sequence: CASSRDGGGGNT. The entire CDR3 sequence reads CASSRDGGGGNTLYF. Drawing the rest from reference TRBV17 and TRBJ1-3, the complete variable domain is DTTVKQNPRYKLARVGKPVNLICSQTMNHDTMYWYQKKPNQAPKLLLFYYDKILNREADTFEKFQSSRPNNSFCSLYIGSAGLEYSAMYLCASSRDGGGGNTLYFGEGSRLIVV.

This clone was seen a handful of times. The gene names here belong to mouse. The sequence runs out 4 residues before the end of the CDR3; the remainder is reconstructed from the germline J gene. The sample contains more than one DNA sequence encoding this CDR3. This chain links TRBV13-3 with TRBJ1-4; 9 bases map to TRBD1. With 3 bases clipped from V and 6 bases from J, the junction kept 6 bases outside the gene matches. There are 15 residues in the CDR3. Germline lookup yields CDR1 NNHDY and CDR2 SYVADS. The chain's CDR3 is CASSAGTGRDERLFF. Incomplete CDR3 DNA: TGTGCCAGCAGTGCCGGGACAGGGCGGGACGAA.

The table lists this clone with a few counts. The listed genes are named as in mouse. The CDR3 extends 4 residues past the end of the read, so its final part is completed from the germline J gene. The chain combines TRBV13-3 with TRBJ2-1; TRBD2 matches at 13 bases. The V gene's germline CDR1 is NNHDY and CDR2 SYVADS. The CDR3 is 18 amino acids. Trimming removed 3 bases from V and 1 base from J; junction bases left unmatched: 7. The DNA read from the CDR3 is TGTGCCAGCAGTGGGATGGGGGACTGGGGGGGGAACTATGCT. Translated: CASSGMGDWGGNYA. The entire CDR3 sequence reads CASSGMGDWGGNYAEQFF.

There are a few counts of this clone. Gene names and germline match the mouse. The read stops 4 residues short of the end of the CDR3; the missing end is completed from the germline J gene. The gene calls are TRBV1 and TRBJ2-7; D might be TRBD2 (5 bases). CDR1 is NSQYPW, CDR2 LRSPGD, per germline (reference sequence). Trimming stripped 0 bases from V and 0 bases from J, with 9 bases between. There are 15 residues in the CDR3. The CDR3: CTCSAETASSYEQYF. The part of the CDR3 DNA that was read is TGCACCTGCAGTGCAGAGACTGCTAGCTCCTAT.

As for this clone: Germline and genes: mouse. The CDR3 is cut off 4 residues early in the read; its end comes from the germline J gene. V and J are TRBV13-3 and TRBJ2-7, with 10 bases aligning to TRBD2. This CDR3 contains 16 residues. Trimming removed 2 bases from V and 3 bases from J; junction bases left unmatched: 8. The V gene's germline CDR1 is NNHDY and CDR2 SYVADS. Here the CDR3 reads CASSEPGTGVIYEQYF. The sequenced part of the CDR3 DNA is TGTGCCAGCAGTGAACCCGGGACTGGGGTTATCTAT.

This clone was found a few times. Gene names are the mouse ones. The read finishes 4 residues shy of the CDR3 end, and the germline J gene is used to complete it. This chain joins TRBV13-3 and TRBJ1-1; maybe TRBD1 (6 bases). Deletions cut 0 bases from V and 1 base from J, with 10 bases between. The CDR3 sequence is 15 residues long. Germline CDR1 and CDR2: NNHDY and SYVADS. Partial CDR3 DNA: TGTGCCAGCAGTGATGATCCGGGACAAAACACA. Translated, it gives CASSDDPGQNT. The entire CDR3 protein reads CASSDDPGQNTEVFF.

This clone was counted only a few times. TCRdb's protein sequence differs at residue 13 from the translated DNA; the protein presented here follows the DNA. The gene names here belong to mouse. The read gets to within 3 residues of the CDR3 end, and the germline J gene fills in the rest. The V call is TRBV13-3, the J call TRBJ1-3; possibly TRBD1 for D (6 bases). Germline V gives CDR1 NNHDY, CDR2 SYVADS. The CDR3 extends over 16 amino acids. Trimming pared 0 bases from V and 0 bases from J, leaving 10 bases between. The CDR3 loop is CASSDGTEYSGNTLYF. The CDR3 DNA, read in part, is TGTGCCAGCAGTGATGGGACAGAATATTCTGGAAATACG.

About this clone itself: Germline and genes: mouse. The CDR3 extends 4 residues past the end of the read, so its final part is completed from the germline J gene. The rearrangement uses TRBV13-3 and TRBJ2-2, with 9 bases matching TRBD1. Losses at the gene ends were 0 bases for V and 1 base for J; bases not matched to a gene: 4. CDR1 is NNHDY and CDR2 is SYVADS in the germline V gene. This CDR3 spans 17 amino acids. CDR3 bases read: TGTGCCAGCAGTGATGCGAAGGACAGGGGAAACACCGGG. Its translation: CASSDAKDRGNTG. The entire CDR3 is CASSDAKDRGNTGQLYF. The full variable domain, its missing parts supplied by reference TRBV13-3 and TRBJ2-2, is EAAVTQSPRSKVAVTGGKVTLSCHQTNNHDYMYWYRQDTGHGLRLIHYSYVADSTEKGDIPDGYKASRPSQENFSLILELASLSQTAVYFCASSDAKDRGNTGQLYFGEGSKLTVL.

The sample holds a few counts of this clone. The gene names given are mouse names. The read comes to an end 4 residues before the CDR3 does, leaving the germline J gene to fill in the end. V usage is TRBV13-3 and J usage is TRBJ1-4, with TRBD1 matching 9 bases. With 6 bases clipped from V and 2 bases from J, the junction kept 2 bases outside the gene matches. The germline gives CDR1 NNHDY, CDR2 SYVADS. The CDR3 consists of 14 residues. CDR3 DNA, as far as it was read: TGTGCCAGCATGGGGACAGGGTCCAACGAA. Translated, it gives CASMGTGSNE. The full CDR3 sequence reads CASMGTGSNERLFF. Full variable domain (rest looked up from reference TRBV13-3 and TRBJ1-4): EAAVTQSPRSKVAVTGGKVTLSCHQTNNHDYMYWYRQDTGHGLRLIHYSYVADSTEKGDIPDGYKASRPSQENFSLILELASLSQTAVYFCASMGTGSNERLFFGHGTKLSVL.

This clone has more than one count but fewer than ten. Gene labels here are mouse ones. The DNA ends 4 residues before the CDR3 does, and the rest of the CDR3 is filled in from the germline J gene. This chain uses TRBV16 with TRBJ2-5, with D possibly TRBD2 on 6 matching bases. The germline CDR1 and CDR2 sequences are SGHSA and FRNQAP. This CDR3 contains 12 residues. V lost 6 bases and J lost 2, with 6 bases in between. The CDR3 loop is CASRLGQDTQYF. The CDR3 DNA, read in part, is TGTGCAAGCAGACTGGGCCAAGAC.

On this clone: The listed TCRdb protein conflicts with the DNA translation at residue 15, and the protein shown is translated directly from the DNA. Gene names refer to mouse genes. The read is 3 residues too short to cover the CDR3 end, so that end is filled in from the germline J gene. The V gene is TRBV1, the J gene TRBJ1-6, with D maybe TRBD1 (6 bases). TRBJ1-6 is known as an ORF, though its function is uncertain. The CDR3 has 18 amino acids. Trimming removed 4 bases at V and 0 bases at J, with 16 bases between. In germline, CDR1 is NSQYPW, CDR2 LRSPGD (reference sequence). Incomplete CDR3 DNA: TGCACCTGCAGTGAGCAGAGCCGGGACACTTCCTATAATTCGCCC. Translated, it gives CTCSEQSRDTSYNSP. The full CDR3 protein is CTCSEQSRDTSYNSPLYF.

In the case of this clone: Mouse names are used for the genes. From the germline J gene comes the end of the CDR3, since the read stops 4 residues before it. The chain links TRBV29 to TRBJ2-7, with D perhaps TRBD1 (6 bases). CDR1 and CDR2 (germline): MSHET, SYDVDS. This CDR3 spans 15 amino acids. V was shortened by 2 bases and J by 0 bases, with 11 bases between the two germline ends. Here the CDR3 reads CASSLIGQSSYEQYF. The sequenced CDR3 bases are TGTGCTAGCAGTTTAATCGGACAGAGCTCCTAT.

As concerns this clone: Mouse germline and gene names are used. With the read ending 4 residues before the CDR3 end, the germline J gene is used to fill in that end. The chain carries TRBV13-1 and TRBJ1-2; TRBD1 is a possible D gene (6 bases). There are 16 residues in the CDR3. Trimming removed 2 bases at V and 0 bases at J, with 14 bases between. Germline assignment: CDR1 NSHNY and CDR2 SYGAGN. The CDR3 here is CASSDPWTVANSDYTF. Partial CDR3 DNA: TGTGCCAGCAGTGACCCCTGGACAGTTGCAAACTCC.

A note on this clone: The germline and genes are mouse ones. Read sequence stops 4 residues before the CDR3 end, and the germline J gene provides the missing end. The chain links TRBV1 to TRBJ2-1; TRBD2 agrees at 7 bases. CDR1 and CDR2 from the germline V gene are NSQYPW and LRSPGD (reference sequence). There are 15 residues in the CDR3. Trimming took 0 bases from V and 5 from J; bases not matched to a gene: 4. CDR3 DNA (partial): TGCACCTGCAGTGCAGAAACTGGGGTTGATGCT. Its protein is CTCSAETGVDA. The whole CDR3 reads CTCSAETGVDAEQFF.

Only a few counts were recorded for this clone. Mouse names are used for the genes. The read is 4 residues too short to cover the CDR3 end, so that end is filled in from the germline J gene. V and J are TRBV19 and TRBJ1-1, with 7 bases matching TRBD1. This CDR3 contains 13 residues. With 5 bases clipped from V and 3 bases from J, the junction kept 4 bases outside the gene matches. The V gene's germline CDR1 is FNHDT and CDR2 SITEND (reference sequence). The CDR3 spells CASSYQGDTEVFF. The CDR3 DNA, read in part, is TGTGCCAGCAGCTACCAGGGGGACACA.

This clone has more than one count but fewer than ten. The gene names here belong to mouse. The read stops 4 residues short of the end of the CDR3; the missing end is completed from the germline J gene. The rearrangement uses TRBV19 and TRBJ2-4; D ambiguous. The CDR3 consists of 13 residues. Trimming left V 3 bases short and J 1 base short, with 6 bases between. The germline gives CDR1 FNHDT, CDR2 SITEND (reference sequence). The CDR3 bases that were read are TGTGCCAGCAGTACACAACGTCAAAAC. Translating it yields CASSTQRQN. The CDR3 in its entirety is CASSTQRQNTLYF.

This clone was seen more than once but under ten times. The listed genes are named as in mouse. The CDR3 end falls 4 residues outside the read, so it is completed with the germline J gene. The chain links TRBV19 to TRBJ1-4; 9 nucleotides agree with TRBD1. Germline CDR1 reads FNHDT; CDR2 reads SITEND (reference sequence). CDR3 length: 17 amino acids. Unmatched junction bases numbered 12, after V lost 3 bases and J lost 6 bases. CDR3 bases read: TGTGCCAGCAGTACCCTCCGGGACAGGGTAGAGGACGAA. The encoded protein is CASSTLRDRVEDE. In full, the CDR3 is CASSTLRDRVEDERLFF.